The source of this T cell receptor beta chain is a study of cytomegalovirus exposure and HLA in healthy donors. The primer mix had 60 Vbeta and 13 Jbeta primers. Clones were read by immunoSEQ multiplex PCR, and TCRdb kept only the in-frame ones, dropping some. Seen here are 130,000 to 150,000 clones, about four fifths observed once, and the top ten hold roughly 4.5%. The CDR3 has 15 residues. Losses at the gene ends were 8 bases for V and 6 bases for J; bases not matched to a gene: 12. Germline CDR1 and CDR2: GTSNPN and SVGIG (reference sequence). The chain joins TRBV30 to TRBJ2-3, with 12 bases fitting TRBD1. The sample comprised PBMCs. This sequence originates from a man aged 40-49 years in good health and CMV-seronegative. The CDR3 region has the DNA TGTGCCGGAACGCCCGGGACAGGGGGCGCCGATACGCAGTATTTT. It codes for CAGTPGTGGADTQYF.